The next 32 T cell receptor beta chains were all read from a single sample in a study of T cells in Graves' hyperthyroidism and ophthalmopathy. The TCR beta CDR3 regions underwent amplification using RNA transcripts as the source. HTBI primers drove first-round RT-PCR of the TCR CDR3. Via MiXCR, TCRdb re-called the multiplex PCR reads, giving one row per CDR3 protein. Counted here are 600,000 or so distinct CDR3 sequences, approximately 15% occurring once; the ten biggest clones make up around 7%. The sample consisted of blood. The origin of the receptors is a woman between 18 and 30 years old with Graves' ophthalmopathy.

This clonotype was recorded a few times. The rearrangement joins TRBV4-3 to TRBJ2-1, with D perhaps given as TRBD1 or TRBD2 (6 bases each). V was cut by 0 bases and J by 9 bases, with 18 bases left in between. The CDR3 extends over 16 amino acids. From germline, CDR1 is LGHNA and CDR2 YSLEER. The CDR3 DNA reads as TGCGCCAGCAGCCAAGATCGAAGCGGGCGAGGGGGTGAGCAGTTCTTC. Translated, it gives CASSQDRSGRGGEQFF.

The chain recombines TRBV9 with TRBJ1-4, with D uncertain. CDR3 length: 16 residues. Deletions cut 3 bases from V and 0 bases from J, with 12 bases between. The germline V gene has CDR1 SGDLS and CDR2 YYNGEE. CDR3 sequence (DNA): TGTGCCAGCAGCGCTCAGGCGGGAGCAACTAATGAAAAACTGTTTTTT. Translation: CASSAQAGATNEKLFF.

CDR3 nucleotides: TGTGCCAGCAGCCCCAGACTAGCGCTAGAGCAGTTCTTC. Translating gives CASSPRLALEQFF. This chain links TRBV5-6 with TRBJ2-1, with 8 bases matching TRBD2. The CDR3 totals 13 residues. The germline gives CDR1 SGHDT, CDR2 YYEEEE. J was trimmed by 10 bases and V by 4 bases; bases with no gene match: 7.

In this sample, this clonotype turned up a few times. The chain has TRBV6-1 and TRBJ2-7; D possibly corresponds to TRBD2 (6 bases). Germline lookup yields CDR1 MNHNS and CDR2 SASEGT. This CDR3 contains 13 residues. Trimming pared 3 bases from V and 3 bases from J, leaving 9 bases between. DNA of the CDR3: TGTGCCAGCAGTGAGTCAGCGGGCTACGAGCAGTACTTC. Translation: CASSESAGYEQYF.

This clonotype was picked up many times. DNA of the CDR3: TGCAGTGCTTTACAGGGGAGGTATGGCTACACCTTC. Translating it yields CSALQGRYGYTF. This sequence joins TRBV20-1 and TRBJ1-2; 7 nucleotides align to TRBD1. This CDR3 is 12 amino acids long. V lost 5 bases and J lost 5; bases outside the gene matches: 5. The germline gives CDR1 DFQATT, CDR2 SNEGSKA (reference sequence).

There are many counts of this clonotype. The J gene is TRBJ1-6, the V gene TRBV12-3 or TRBV12-4; 10 bases map to TRBD1. The CDR3 totals 17 residues. The V gene end was trimmed by 7 bases and the J gene end by 2 bases; junction bases not matched to a gene: 8. The CDR3 region has the DNA TGTGCCAGCACCCCGGGACAGGGGCCCCCCTATAATTCACCCCTCCACTTT. It encodes CASTPGQGPPYNSPLHF.

This clonotype was seen repeatedly, ten times or more. Written as DNA, the CDR3 is TGCGCCAGCAGTGAGAGGGTTGGCACTGAAGCTTTCTTT. Protein: CASSERVGTEAFF. This rearrangement joins TRBV10-2 to TRBJ1-1; D unclear. The CDR3 has 13 amino acids. Germline V CDR1 and CDR2: WSHSY, SAAADI. V was shortened by 2 bases and J by 4 bases, with 8 bases between the two germline ends.

With regard to this clonotype: This may arise from a read error, as a much more abundant clone is one base away. For the CDR3, the DNA is TGCAGTGCTAGTATGGGACGTGAGGAGACCCAGTACTTC. Translation gives CSASMGREETQYF. This chain connects TRBV20-1 to TRBJ2-5, with D perhaps assigned TRBD1 or TRBD2 (5 bases each). The CDR3 totals 13 residues. Trimming took off 3 bases at V and 5 bases at J, with 13 bases between the two ends. Germline values: CDR1 DFQATT, CDR2 SNEGSKA (reference sequence).

The chain has TRBV11-3 and TRBJ1-1; possible D gene TRBD1, 6 bases. This CDR3 spans 16 amino acids. From germline, CDR1 is SGHNT and CDR2 YENEEA. Trimming stripped 5 bases from V and 10 bases from J, with 26 bases between. The CDR3 coding sequence is TGTGCCAGCAGCCTAGGGGGGGGCACGGCTTCGGGGGGAGCTTTCTTT. Translated, it gives CASSLGGGTASGGAFF.

This clonotype came up a few times. This chain joins TRBV24-1 and TRBJ2-2, with a possible D match to TRBD2 (5 bases). CDR3 size: 14 residues. The ends were cut back, 3 bases at V and 8 bases at J, with 12 bases in the middle. In germline, CDR1 is KGHDR, CDR2 SFDVKD. In DNA, the CDR3 is TGTGCCACCAGTGATCGACCCCGGGATGGGGAGCTGTTTTTT. This encodes CATSDRPRDGELFF.

The chain employs TRBV19 and TRBJ2-4; D ambiguous. This CDR3 region has 12 residues. CDR1 and CDR2 from the germline V gene are LNHDA and SQIVND (reference sequence). The V gene lost 1 base and the J gene lost 6 bases, with 4 bases spanning the gap. CDR3 DNA: TGTGCCAGTAGTATAGCTCCAAACATTCAGTACTTC. Amino acid sequence: CASSIAPNIQYF.

This clonotype has a handful of counts. This rearrangement joins TRBV12-3 or TRBV12-4 to TRBJ2-1, with 9 bases aligning to TRBD1. J gave up 6 bases and V 6 bases, and 12 bases lay outside the gene matches. This CDR3 comprises 16 residues. The CDR3 DNA reads TGTGCCAGCAGCCCTTACAGGGGGCGCCTAGCCAATGAGCAGTTCTTC. Its translation is CASSPYRGRLANEQFF.

This clonotype has at least ten counts. The rearrangement joins TRBV3-1 to TRBJ1-6; no clear D gene. Looked up from germline, CDR1 is LGHDT and CDR2 is YNNKEL (reference sequence). V lost 5 bases and J 9 bases, leaving 11 bases between the germline ends. The CDR3 contains 13 residues. The chain's CDR3 is CASSYTLGSPLHF. CDR3 nucleotides: TGTGCCAGCAGCTACACCCTTGGTTCACCCCTCCACTTT.

This clonotype was seen only a few times. DNA of the CDR3: TGTGCCAGCAGCCCGCCTTCTAGGGCACAAGAGACCCAGTACTTC. Amino acids: CASSPPSRAQETQYF. The V call is TRBV5-6, the J call TRBJ2-5, with D hard to call. Per the germline V gene, CDR1 is SGHDT and CDR2 is YYEEEE. The CDR3 is 15 amino acids. V lost 4 bases and J lost 2, with 15 bases in between.

This clonotype was detected a few times. The chain has TRBV4-3 and TRBJ1-1, with a weak D call TRBD1 (5 bases). V lost 0 bases, J lost 5 bases, and 10 bases lay in between. The V gene's germline CDR1 is LGHNA and CDR2 YSLEER. This CDR3 region has 14 residues. CDR3 coding DNA: TGCGCCAGCAGCCAAGAATGGGGCGAGACTGAAGCTTTCTTT. This codes for CASSQEWGETEAFF.

This clonotype was counted ten times or more. The chain is built from TRBV7-8 and TRBJ2-3; 15 nucleotides line up with TRBD2. The CDR3 is 21 amino acids. Germline V gene sequence: CDR1 SGHVS, CDR2 FQNEAQ. Trimming removed 3 bases from V and 4 bases from J; junction bases left unmatched: 17. The CDR3 protein is CASSLAPRTSGRATPPDTQYF. The CDR3 coding sequence is TGTGCCAGCAGCTTGGCCCCCCGGACTAGCGGGAGGGCCACCCCCCCAGATACGCAGTATTTT.

This clonotype was counted at least ten times. The chain has TRBV2 and TRBJ2-5; no definite D call. V gave up 3 bases and J gave up 2 bases, with 4 bases separating them. The CDR3 contains 12 residues. The germline V gene has CDR1 SNHLY and CDR2 FYNNEI. The CDR3 loop is CASSDTQETQYF. The CDR3, as DNA: TGTGCCAGCAGTGACACGCAAGAGACCCAGTACTTC.

This clonotype was seen only a few times. The chain has TRBV7-8 and TRBJ1-2; D is unclear. Trimming took 3 bases from V and 8 from J, leaving 10 bases between them. Looked up from germline, CDR1 is SGHVS and CDR2 is FQNEAQ. This CDR3 has 12 residues. The CDR3, as DNA: TGTGCCAGCAGCTTCGGCCTCTGGGGCTACACCTTC. Protein product: CASSFGLWGYTF.

This clonotype was picked up many times. The CDR3: CASSLLAGPMDTQYF. The CDR3 DNA is TGTGCCAGCAGCCTGTTAGCGGGCCCCATGGATACGCAGTATTTT. The chain recombines TRBV7-2 with TRBJ2-3; 7 bases align to TRBD2. The CDR3 is made up of 15 amino acids. The ends lost 5 bases at V and 6 bases at J; junction bases unmatched: 11. CDR1 and CDR2 from the germline V gene are SGHTA and FQGNSA. Variable domain in full (rest from reference TRBV7-2 and TRBJ2-3): GAGVSQSPSNKVTEKGKDVELRCDPISGHTALYWYRQSLGQGLEFLIYFQGNSAPDKSGLPSDRFSAERTGGSVSTLTIQRTQQEDSAVYLCASSLLAGPMDTQYFGPGTRLTVL.

This clonotype was found many times. This chain links TRBV7-3 with TRBJ2-1, with TRBD2 matching over 7 bases. Germline V gene lookup returns CDR1 SGHTA and CDR2 FQGTGA. Germline trimming cut 5 bases from V and 10 bases from J; bases unmatched to any gene: 11. CDR3 length: 14 amino acids. The CDR3 DNA reads TGTGCCAGCAGCCCCGGGGGGAGTGTCGGGGAGCAGTTCTTC. Its translation: CASSPGGSVGEQFF.

This clonotype was detected many times. The chain recombines TRBV27 with TRBJ2-7, with D possibly TRBD2 on 5 matching bases. The CDR3 extends over 15 amino acids. The V gene lost 2 bases and the J gene lost 2 bases, with 13 bases spanning the gap. Germline loops: CDR1 MNHEY, CDR2 SMNVEV (reference sequence). CDR3: CASSLVAGPTYEQYF. The DNA of the CDR3 is TGTGCCAGCAGTTTAGTGGCGGGCCCGACCTACGAGCAGTACTTC.

Ten or more counts support this clonotype. V and J are TRBV12-3 or TRBV12-4 and TRBJ2-1, with D hard to call. This CDR3 has 16 amino acids. V lost 6 bases, J lost 6 bases, and 21 bases lay in between. The CDR3 spells CASRPTTKKGRNEQFF. The DNA for the CDR3 is TGTGCCAGCAGGCCAACTACTAAAAAAGGGCGCAATGAGCAGTTCTTC.

The V gene is TRBV3-1, the J gene TRBJ2-2; D unclear. The length of the CDR3 is 14 residues. V lost 0 bases, J lost 7 bases, and 9 bases lay in between. CDR1 LGHDT and CDR2 YNNKEL come from the germline V gene (reference sequence). The CDR3 protein is CASSQEIDIGELFF. The CDR3, as DNA: TGTGCCAGCAGCCAAGAGATCGATATCGGGGAGCTGTTTTTT.

In regard to this clonotype: A single base separates this from a much larger clone, so it may be a read error. The rearrangement uses TRBV29-1 and TRBJ2-7; D remains ambiguous. V dropped 5 bases and J dropped 0 bases, with 11 bases sitting between them. The CDR3 is 13 residues long. In germline, CDR1 is SQVTM, CDR2 ANQGSEA. The CDR3 reads CSVWEGCSYEQYF. CDR3 in DNA: TGCAGCGTTTGGGAAGGCTGCTCCTACGAGCAGTACTTC.

The V call is TRBV30, the J call TRBJ2-3; 7 positions agree with TRBD2. The J segment lost 9 bases and the V segment lost 4 bases, leaving 13 bases of the junction unmatched. The V gene's germline CDR1 is GTSNPN and CDR2 SVGIG (reference sequence). The CDR3 runs to 14 residues. The CDR3 coding sequence is TGTGCCTGGAATGAGGCGGGGCGGGGGAGGACGCAGTATTTT. Protein product: CAWNEAGRGRTQYF.

This clonotype was picked up a small number of times. The J gene is TRBJ2-1, the V gene TRBV15, with D unresolved. Trimming removed 0 bases at V and 9 bases at J, with 18 bases between. CDR3 length: 16 residues. The V gene's germline CDR1 is LNHNV and CDR2 YYDKDF (reference sequence). The CDR3 region is CATSRDRPPRPVEQFF. CDR3 DNA sequence: TGTGCCACCAGCAGAGATCGACCGCCACGCCCTGTTGAGCAGTTCTTC. Looking up the rest from reference TRBV15 and TRBJ2-1 gives the full variable domain: DAMVIQNPRYQVTQFGKPVTLSCSQTLNHNVMYWYQQKSSQAPKLLFHYYDKDFNNEADTPDNFQSRRPNTSFCFLDIRSPGLGDTAMYLCATSRDRPPRPVEQFFGPGTRLTVL.

V is TRBV29-1 and J is TRBJ2-7, with 12 bases aligning to TRBD2. V trimming: 5 bases; J trimming: 4 bases; junction bases outside the gene matches: 6. The CDR3 length is 14 residues. The V gene's germline CDR1 is SQVTM and CDR2 ANQGSEA. In nucleotides, the CDR3 is TGCAGCGTTAGACTAGCGGGAGCCCCTTACGAGCAGTACTTC. It yields the protein CSVRLAGAPYEQYF.

Details on this clonotype: This could be a read error, since a much larger clone is one nucleotide away. V usage is TRBV6-1 and J usage is TRBJ2-2; TRBD2 aligns across 8 bases. V was pared by 6 bases and J by 0 bases, with 9 bases of the junction left unmatched. The length of the CDR3 is 17 residues. The germline gives CDR1 MNHNS, CDR2 SASEGT. In DNA form, the CDR3 reads TGTGCCAGCAGGAGGATTAGCGGGGCCCCGAACACCGGGGAGCTGTTTTTT. Translation: CASRRISGAPNTGELFF.

Many counts were recorded for this clonotype. The chain links TRBV7-9 to TRBJ1-5; TRBD1 might be the D (6 bases). From germline, CDR1 is SEHNR and CDR2 FQNEAQ (reference sequence). This CDR3 has 15 amino acids. The germline V and J ends were trimmed by 5 bases and 2 bases, with 13 bases remaining between them. CDR3 bases: TGTGCCAGCAGCCCTACAGGGTTCGGCAATCAGCCCCAGCATTTT. Translation gives CASSPTGFGNQPQHF.

This clonotype was picked up many times. The rearrangement joins TRBV12-3 or TRBV12-4 to TRBJ2-1; 7 bases align to TRBD2. The CDR3 consists of 17 residues. The trim removed 3 bases at V and 6 bases at J, leaving 14 bases unmatched. This CDR3 is CASSFRAWGGRRNEQFF. The CDR3 region has the DNA TGTGCCAGCAGTTTCCGGGCCTGGGGAGGGAGGCGCAATGAGCAGTTCTTC.

This clonotype was picked up many times. The V and J genes are TRBV7-8 and TRBJ1-1; unclear D gene. The CDR3 length is 14 residues. CDR1 is SGHVS and CDR2 is FQNEAQ in the germline V gene. Trimming cost V 2 bases and J 0 bases, with 7 bases left between them. The CDR3, as DNA: TGTGCCAGCAGCTTAAGGACCTTGAACACTGAAGCTTTCTTT. This codes for CASSLRTLNTEAFF.

The table lists this clonotype with many counts. This chain uses TRBV7-9 with TRBJ1-1; no clear D gene. The CDR3 is made up of 16 amino acids. Germline V gene data show CDR1 as SEHNR and CDR2 as FQNEAQ (reference sequence). The germline V and J ends were trimmed by 3 bases and 3 bases, with 17 bases remaining between them. CDR3 in amino acids: CASSFSPTGGDTEAFF. Here the CDR3 DNA reads TGTGCCAGCAGCTTTTCCCCGACCGGCGGTGACACTGAAGCTTTCTTT.